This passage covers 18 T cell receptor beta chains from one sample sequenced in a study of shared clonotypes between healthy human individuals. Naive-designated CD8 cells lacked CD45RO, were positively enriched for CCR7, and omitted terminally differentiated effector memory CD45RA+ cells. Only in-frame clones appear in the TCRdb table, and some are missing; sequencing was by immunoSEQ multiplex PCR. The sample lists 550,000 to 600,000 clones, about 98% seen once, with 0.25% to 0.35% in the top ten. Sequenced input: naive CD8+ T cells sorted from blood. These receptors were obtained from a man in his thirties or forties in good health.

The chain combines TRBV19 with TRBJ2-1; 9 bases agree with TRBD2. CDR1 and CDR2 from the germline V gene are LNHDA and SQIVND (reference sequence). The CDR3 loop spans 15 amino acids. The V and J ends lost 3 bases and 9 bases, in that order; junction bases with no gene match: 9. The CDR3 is CASSIMSSGISEQFF. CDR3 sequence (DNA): TGTGCCAGTAGTATTATGTCTAGCGGGATAAGTGAGCAGTTCTTC.

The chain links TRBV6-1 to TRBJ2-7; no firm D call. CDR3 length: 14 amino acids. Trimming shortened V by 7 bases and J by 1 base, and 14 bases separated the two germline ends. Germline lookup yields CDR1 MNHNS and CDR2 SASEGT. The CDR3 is CASTVVASSYEQYF. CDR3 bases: TGTGCCAGCACGGTAGTAGCTTCTTCCTACGAGCAGTACTTC.

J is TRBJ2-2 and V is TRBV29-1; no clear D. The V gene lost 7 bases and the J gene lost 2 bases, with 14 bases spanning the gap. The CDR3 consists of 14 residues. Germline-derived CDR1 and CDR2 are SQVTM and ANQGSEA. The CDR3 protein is CSATPGRNTGELFF. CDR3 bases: TGCAGCGCAACCCCAGGACGAAACACCGGGGAGCTGTTTTTT.

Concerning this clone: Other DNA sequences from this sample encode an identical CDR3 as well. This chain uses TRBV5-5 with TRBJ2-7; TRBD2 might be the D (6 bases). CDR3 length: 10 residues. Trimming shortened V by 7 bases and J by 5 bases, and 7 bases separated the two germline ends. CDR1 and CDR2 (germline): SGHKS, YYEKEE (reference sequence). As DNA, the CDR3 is TGTGCCAGCGGCGGGGACGAGCAGTACTTC. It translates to CASGGDEQYF.

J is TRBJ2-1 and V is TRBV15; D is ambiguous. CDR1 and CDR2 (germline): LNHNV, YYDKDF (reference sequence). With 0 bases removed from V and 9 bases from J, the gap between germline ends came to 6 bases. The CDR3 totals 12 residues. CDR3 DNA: TGTGCCACCAGCAGAGACGGACGTGAGCAGTTCTTC. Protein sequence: CATSRDGREQFF.

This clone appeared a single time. The CDR3 DNA reads as TGCAGCGTTGAAATGTTGGGGGTGGGTTCCAAAAACATTCAGTACTTC. Translating gives CSVEMLGVGSKNIQYF. V usage is TRBV29-1 and J usage is TRBJ2-4; D could derive from TRBD1 or TRBD2 (5 bases each). This CDR3 comprises 16 residues. Trimming removed 2 bases from V and 2 bases from J, with 16 bases in between. Germline values: CDR1 SQVTM, CDR2 ANQGSEA.

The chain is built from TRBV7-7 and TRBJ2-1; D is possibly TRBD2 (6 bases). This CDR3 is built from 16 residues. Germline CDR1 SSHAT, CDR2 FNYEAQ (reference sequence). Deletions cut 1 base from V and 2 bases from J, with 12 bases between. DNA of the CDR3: TGTGCCAGCAGCTTAGGTGAGGGAGGCACCTACAATGAGCAGTTCTTC. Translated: CASSLGEGGTYNEQFF.

As DNA, the CDR3 is TGTGCCAGCAGCCCGGCCGGGGGTGGGACCACCGGGGAGCTGTTTTTT. Encoded protein: CASSPAGGGTTGELFF. The chain carries TRBV28 and TRBJ2-2; D is perhaps TRBD2 (6 bases). V dropped 6 bases and J dropped 4 bases, with 18 bases sitting between them. Germline CDR1 and CDR2: MDHEN and SYDVKM. The CDR3 is 16 amino acids.

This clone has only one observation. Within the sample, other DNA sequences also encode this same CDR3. The CDR3: CASSLGGTGELFF. CDR3 nucleotide sequence: TGTGCCAGCAGTTTAGGCGGGACCGGGGAGCTGTTTTTT. The gene calls are TRBV5-4 and TRBJ2-2; possibly TRBD2 for D (5 bases). Between the trimmed V and J ends, which lost 5 bases and 5 bases, there was a span of 10 bases. The germline V gene has CDR1 SGHNT and CDR2 YYREEE (reference sequence). This CDR3 region has 13 residues.

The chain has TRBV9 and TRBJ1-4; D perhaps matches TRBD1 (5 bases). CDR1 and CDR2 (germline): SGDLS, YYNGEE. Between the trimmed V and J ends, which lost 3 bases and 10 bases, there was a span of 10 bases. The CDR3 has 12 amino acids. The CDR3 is CASSGMGGKLFF. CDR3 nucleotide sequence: TGTGCCAGCAGCGGAATGGGGGGAAAACTGTTTTTT. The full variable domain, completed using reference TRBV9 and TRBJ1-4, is DSGVTQTPKHLITATGQRVTLRCSPRSGDLSVYWYQQSLDQGLQFLIQYYNGEERAKGNILERFSAQQFPDLHSELNLSSLELGDSALYFCASSGMGGKLFFGSGTQLSVL.

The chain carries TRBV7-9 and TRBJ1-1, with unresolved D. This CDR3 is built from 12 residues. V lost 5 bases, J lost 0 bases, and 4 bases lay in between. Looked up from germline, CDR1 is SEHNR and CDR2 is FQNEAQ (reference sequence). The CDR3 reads CASSRLNTEAFF. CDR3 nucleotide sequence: TGTGCCAGCAGCCGATTGAACACTGAAGCTTTCTTT.

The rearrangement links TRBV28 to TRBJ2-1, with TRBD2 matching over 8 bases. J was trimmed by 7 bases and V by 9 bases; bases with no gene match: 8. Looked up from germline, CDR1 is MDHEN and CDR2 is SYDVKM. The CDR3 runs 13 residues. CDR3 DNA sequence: TGTGCCAGTGCGGGACTAGGTCGGAATGAGCAGTTCTTC. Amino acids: CASAGLGRNEQFF.

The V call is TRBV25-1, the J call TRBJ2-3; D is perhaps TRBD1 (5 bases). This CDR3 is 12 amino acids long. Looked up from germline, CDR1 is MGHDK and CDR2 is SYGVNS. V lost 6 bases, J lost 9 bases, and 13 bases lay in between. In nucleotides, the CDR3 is TGTGCCAGCAGCCTAGGGGTGGGGACGCAGTATTTT. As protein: CASSLGVGTQYF.

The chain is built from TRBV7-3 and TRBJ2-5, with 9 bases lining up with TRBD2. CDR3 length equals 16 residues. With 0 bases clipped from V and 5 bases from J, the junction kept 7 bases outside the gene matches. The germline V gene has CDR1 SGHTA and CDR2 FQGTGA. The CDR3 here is CASSLTAASGKETQYF. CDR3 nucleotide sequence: TGTGCCAGCAGCTTAACGGCCGCTAGCGGGAAGGAGACCCAGTACTTC.

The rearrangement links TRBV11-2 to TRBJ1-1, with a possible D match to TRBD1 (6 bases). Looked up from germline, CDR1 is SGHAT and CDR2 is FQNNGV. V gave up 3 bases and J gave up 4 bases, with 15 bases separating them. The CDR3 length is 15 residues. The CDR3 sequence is CASSLYGGAGTEAFF. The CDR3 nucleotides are TGTGCCAGCAGCTTGTATGGGGGCGCAGGCACTGAAGCTTTCTTT.

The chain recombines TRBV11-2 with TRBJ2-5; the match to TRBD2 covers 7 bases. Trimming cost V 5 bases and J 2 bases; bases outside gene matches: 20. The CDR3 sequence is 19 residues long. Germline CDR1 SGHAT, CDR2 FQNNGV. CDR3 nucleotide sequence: TGTGCCAGCAGCCCTATGGGGGACTATCACCTTCTGGGGCAAGAGACCCAGTACTTC. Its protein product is CASSPMGDYHLLGQETQYF.

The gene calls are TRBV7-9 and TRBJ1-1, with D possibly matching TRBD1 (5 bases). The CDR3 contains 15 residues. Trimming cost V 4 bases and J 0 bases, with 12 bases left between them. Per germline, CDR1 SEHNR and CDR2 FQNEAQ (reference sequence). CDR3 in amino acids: CASSSPGRVNTEAFF. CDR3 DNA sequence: TGTGCCAGCAGCTCCCCGGGACGGGTGAACACTGAAGCTTTCTTT. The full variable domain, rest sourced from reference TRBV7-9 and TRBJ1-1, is DTGVSQNPRHKITKRGQNVTFRCDPISEHNRLYWYRQTLGQGPEFLTYFQNEAQLEKSRLLSDRFSAERPKGSFSTLEIQRTEQGDSAMYLCASSSPGRVNTEAFFGQGTRLTVV.

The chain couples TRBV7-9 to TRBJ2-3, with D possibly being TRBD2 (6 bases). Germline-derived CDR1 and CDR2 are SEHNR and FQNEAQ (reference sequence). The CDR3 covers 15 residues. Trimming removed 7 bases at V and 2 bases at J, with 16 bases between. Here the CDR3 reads CASNFSTGDTDTQYF. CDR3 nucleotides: TGTGCCAGCAACTTTTCAACGGGAGACACAGATACGCAGTATTTT.